This T cell receptor beta chain was recovered during a study of blood T cell repertoires in COVID-19. Study-wide background: PBMCs, B-cell-depleted T cells, or T cells provided the cDNA or gDNA that made up the material.

The V gene end was trimmed by 6 bases and the J gene end by 2 bases; junction bases not matched to a gene: 9. The CDR3 extends over 15 amino acids. CDR1 and CDR2 from the germline V gene are SGHAT and FQNNGV. The assay was immunoSEQ multiplex PCR, and TCRdb's table has in-frame clones only and misses some. The data contain roughly 250,000 clones, about nine tenths of them singletons. Cohort allocation depended upon clinical history that participants reported. The rearrangement uses TRBV11-2 and TRBJ2-5; 7 bases agree with TRBD2. This TCR was sampled from a woman in her 30s with acute COVID-19. Source material: PBMCs or T cells enriched from blood (not recorded which). The CDR3 DNA reads TGTGCCAGCAGACTAGCGTACAGACGTCAAGAGACCCAGTACTTC. This encodes CASRLAYRRQETQYF.